This TCR beta chain was observed in a study of blood T cells in healthy people across ages. A note on this clonotype: Its antigen remains unidentified.

Study-wide results and limits: Per-million-T-cell TCR beta diversity fell roughly linearly with age. Naive and antigen-experienced cells were not separated, limiting conclusive comparison.

Germline V CDR1 and CDR2: MNHEY, SVGEGT. CDR3 length equals 15 residues. V lost 5 bases and J lost 3, with 16 bases in between. A J-beta primer mix and a sample-barcoded 5' primer were used in a second PCR of roughly 6 to 12 cycles. TCRdb called the 5' RACE reads again in MiXCR, with one record for every CDR3 protein. The profile shows approximately 800,000 distinct CDR3 sequences, about 56% of them singletons. This sequence originates from a man between 40 and 49 years old in good health. Sequences were obtained from blood. The chain joins TRBV6-2 or TRBV6-3 to TRBJ1-2, with D uncertain. The CDR3 region has the DNA TGTGCCAGCAGTAACGGGCGGGAGGTCCACTATGGCTACACCTTC. Amino acid sequence: CASSNGREVHYGYTF.